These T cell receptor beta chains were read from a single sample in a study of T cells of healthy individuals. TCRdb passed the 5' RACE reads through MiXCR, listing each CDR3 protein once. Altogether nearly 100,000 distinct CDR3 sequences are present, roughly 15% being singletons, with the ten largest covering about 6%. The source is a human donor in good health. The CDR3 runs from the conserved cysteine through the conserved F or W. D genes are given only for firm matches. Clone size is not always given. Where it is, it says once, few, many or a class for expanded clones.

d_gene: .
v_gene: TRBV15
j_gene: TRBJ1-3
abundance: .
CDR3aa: CATSPKGSPTGNTIYF
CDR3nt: TGTGCCACCAGCCCCAAGGGCAGTCCAACTGGAAACACCATATATTTT

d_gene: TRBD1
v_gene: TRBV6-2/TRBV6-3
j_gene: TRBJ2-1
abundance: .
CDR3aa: CASSYRLDAGDSDNEQFF
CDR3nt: TGTGCCAGCAGTTACCGGCTGGATGCAGGGGACAGTGACAATGAGCAGTTCTTC

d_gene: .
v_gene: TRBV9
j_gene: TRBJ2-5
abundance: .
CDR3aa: CASSVAPGRETQYF
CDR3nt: TGTGCCAGCAGCGTAGCCCCCGGCAGGGAGACCCAGTACTTC

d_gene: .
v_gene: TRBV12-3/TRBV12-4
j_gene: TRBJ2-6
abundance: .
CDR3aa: CASSPRPRSGANVLTF
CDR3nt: TGTGCCAGCAGCCCTCGACCTCGCTCTGGGGCCAACGTCCTGACTTTC

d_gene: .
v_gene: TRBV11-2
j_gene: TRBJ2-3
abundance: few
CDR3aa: CASSFTWDLGGDTQYF
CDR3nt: TGTGCCAGCAGCTTTACTTGGGACCTCGGAGGGGATACGCAGTATTTT

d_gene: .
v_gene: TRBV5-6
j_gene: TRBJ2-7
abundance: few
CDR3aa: CASSRTVEQYF
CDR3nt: TGTGCCAGCAGCCGGACAGTCGAGCAGTACTTC

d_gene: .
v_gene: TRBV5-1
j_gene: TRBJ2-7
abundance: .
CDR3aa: CASSWGGTDPKDEQYF
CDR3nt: TGCGCCAGCAGCTGGGGTGGGACCGACCCAAAGGACGAGCAGTACTTC

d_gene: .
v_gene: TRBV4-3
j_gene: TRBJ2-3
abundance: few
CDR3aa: CASSQEGTQEGDTQYF
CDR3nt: TGCGCCAGCAGCCAAGAGGGGACCCAAGAAGGAGATACGCAGTATTTT

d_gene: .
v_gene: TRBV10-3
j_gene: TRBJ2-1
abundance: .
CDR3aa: CAISVPLRGEQFF
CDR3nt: TGTGCCATCAGTGTCCCTCTTAGGGGTGAGCAGTTCTTC

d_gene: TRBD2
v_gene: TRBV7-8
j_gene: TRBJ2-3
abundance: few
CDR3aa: CASRRGGTDTQYF
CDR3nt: TGTGCCAGTCGGAGGGGAGGGACAGATACGCAGTATTTT

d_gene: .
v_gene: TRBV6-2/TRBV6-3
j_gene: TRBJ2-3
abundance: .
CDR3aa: CASSPLMMSDTQYF
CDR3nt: TGTGCCAGCAGCCCCCTTATGATGTCAGATACGCAGTATTTT

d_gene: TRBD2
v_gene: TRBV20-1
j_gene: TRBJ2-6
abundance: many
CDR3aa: CSARRGLASHSGANVLTF
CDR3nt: TGCAGTGCTAGAAGGGGACTAGCGTCCCACTCTGGGGCCAACGTCCTGACTTTC

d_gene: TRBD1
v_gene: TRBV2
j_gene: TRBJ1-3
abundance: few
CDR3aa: CASSSLRDRGSGNTIYF
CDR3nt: TGTGCCAGCAGTTCGCTCCGGGACAGGGGCTCTGGAAACACCATATATTTT